This T cell receptor (beta chain) was sequenced for a study of post-analysis software for immune sequencing data. Study summary: Recorded subtypes: relapsing-remitting, secondary progressive, progressive-relapsing; some patients unannotated. Study-level results: Among multiple sclerosis patients, normalized Chao1 diversity was significantly below that of controls. When patients were compared with controls, about 5 TRBV segments were more frequent, TRBV5-6, TRBV5-1 and TRBV20-1 among them.

Unique molecular identifiers were carried by the TCR beta cDNA libraries. TCRdb redid the calling of the PCR reads with MiXCR, one entry per CDR3 protein. In the table there are about 810,000 distinct CDR3 sequences, approximately 50% of which are singletons. A few counts support this clonotype. Its antigen is unknown. V was clipped by 8 bases and J by 2 bases, with 15 bases between them. CDR3 length equals 14 residues. Germline lookup yields CDR1 MNHEY and CDR2 SVGAGI. The source is a girl aged 10-17 years with multiple sclerosis. The sequencing input was blood. The chain employs TRBV6-5 and TRBJ1-2; D gene uncertain. CDR3 sequence (DNA): TGTGCCAGCGCACGGTCCCGATCAAACTATGGCTACACCTTC. It is translated as CASARSRSNYGYTF.